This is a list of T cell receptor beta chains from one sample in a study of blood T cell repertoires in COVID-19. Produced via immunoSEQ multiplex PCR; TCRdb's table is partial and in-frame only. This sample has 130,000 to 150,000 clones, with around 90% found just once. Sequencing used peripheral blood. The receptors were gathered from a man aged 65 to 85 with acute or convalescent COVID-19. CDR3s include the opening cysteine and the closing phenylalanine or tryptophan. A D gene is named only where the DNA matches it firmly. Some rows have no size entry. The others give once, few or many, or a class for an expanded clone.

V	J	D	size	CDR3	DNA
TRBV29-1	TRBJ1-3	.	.	CSVVVQGGNTIYF	TGCAGCGTTGTGGTACAGGGCGGAAACACCATATATTTT
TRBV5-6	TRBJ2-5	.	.	CASGREQGRTQYF	TGTGCCAGCGGAAGAGAGCAGGGAAGGACCCAGTACTTC
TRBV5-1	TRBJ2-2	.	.	CASSLIEGAGELFF	TGCGCCAGCAGCTTAATCGAGGGGGCCGGGGAGCTGTTTTTT
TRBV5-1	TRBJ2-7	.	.	CASSSGDSRYEQYF	TGCGCCAGCAGCTCGGGGGATTCTCGCTACGAGCAGTACTTC
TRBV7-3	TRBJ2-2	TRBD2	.	CASSRNLRGGTGELFF	TGTGCCAGCAGCCGCAACCTCCGGGGGGGCACCGGGGAGCTGTTTTTT
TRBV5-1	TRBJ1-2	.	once	CASSLGGGTLYGYTF	TGCGCCAGCAGCTTGGGGGGAGGAACCCTCTATGGCTACACCTTC
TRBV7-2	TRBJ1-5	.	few	CASSLQEGGQPQHF	TGTGCCAGCAGCTTACAGGAGGGTGGTCAGCCCCAGCATTTT
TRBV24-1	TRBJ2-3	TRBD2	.	CATSEGLAGATDTQYF	TGTGCCACCAGTGAGGGCCTAGCGGGGGCCACAGATACGCAGTATTTT
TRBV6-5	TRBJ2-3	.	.	CASSYSRERTDTQYF	TGTGCCAGCAGTTACTCGAGGGAGCGCACAGATACGCAGTATTTT
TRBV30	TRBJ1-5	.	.	CAWSVFGVGSNQPQHF	TGTGCCTGGAGTGTATTCGGGGTTGGAAGCAATCAGCCCCAGCATTTT
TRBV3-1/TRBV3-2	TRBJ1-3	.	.	CASSQEGRAIYF	TGTGCCAGCAGCCAAGAGGGCAGGGCCATATATTTT
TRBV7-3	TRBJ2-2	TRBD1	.	CASSLRGTGTGELFF	TGTGCCAGCAGCCTCCGGGGGACAGGAACCGGGGAGCTGTTTTTT
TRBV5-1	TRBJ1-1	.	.	CASSLGGGSDTEAFF	TGCGCCAGCAGCTTGGGGGGGGGCTCGGACACTGAAGCTTTCTTT
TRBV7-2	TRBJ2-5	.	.	CASSLAQRGETQYF	TGTGCCAGCTCCCTCGCCCAGCGAGGGGAGACCCAGTACTTC
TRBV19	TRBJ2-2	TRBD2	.	CASRELAGGPGELFF	TGTGCCAGTAGGGAGCTAGCGGGGGGTCCCGGGGAGCTGTTTTTT
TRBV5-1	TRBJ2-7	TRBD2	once	CASSRTGGRAEQYF	TGCGCCAGCAGCCGGACGGGGGGGCGTGCCGAGCAGTACTTC
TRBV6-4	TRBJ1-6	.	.	CASSDSGYNSPLHF	TGTGCCAGCAGTGACTCCGGCTATAATTCACCCCTCCACTTT
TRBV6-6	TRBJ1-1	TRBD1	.	CASDPRGVQGFTEAFF	TGTGCCAGCGACCCGAGGGGGGTACAGGGGTTCACTGAAGCTTTCTTT
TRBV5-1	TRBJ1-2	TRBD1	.	CASSVGQGLNYGYTF	TGCGCCAGCAGCGTCGGACAGGGCCTTAACTATGGCTACACCTTC
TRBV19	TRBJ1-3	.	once	CASSIEQGYGNTIYF	TGTGCCAGTAGTATAGAGCAGGGGTACGGAAACACCATATATTTT
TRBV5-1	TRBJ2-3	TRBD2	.	CASSRILLAGGQVDTQYF	TGCGCCAGCAGCCGCATTTTACTAGCGGGAGGGCAGGTGGATACGCAGTATTTT
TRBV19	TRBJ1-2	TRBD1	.	CASSMGQAVNYGYTF	TGTGCCAGTAGTATGGGACAGGCTGTTAACTATGGCTACACCTTC
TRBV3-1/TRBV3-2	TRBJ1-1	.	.	CASSQGALRRGNTEAFF	TGTGCCAGCAGCCAAGGGGCTCTACGGAGGGGGAACACTGAAGCTTTCTTT
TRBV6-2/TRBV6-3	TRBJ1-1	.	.	CASSYSPGVGTEAFF	TGTGCCAGCAGTTACTCGCCCGGGGTAGGCACTGAAGCTTTCTTT
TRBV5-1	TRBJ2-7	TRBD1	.	CASSLAGQGLDEQYF	TGCGCCAGCAGCTTGGCCGGACAGGGGTTGGACGAGCAGTACTTC
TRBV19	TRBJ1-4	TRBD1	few	CASSIDPGGETNEKLFF	TGTGCCAGTAGTATAGATCCAGGGGGCGAAACTAATGAAAAACTGTTTTTT
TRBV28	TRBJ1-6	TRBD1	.	CASSLPGQARSPLHF	TGTGCCAGCAGTCTTCCGGGACAGGCGCGTTCACCCCTCCACTTT
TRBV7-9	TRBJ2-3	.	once	CASSFNRLTPDTQYF	TGTGCCAGCAGCTTCAACAGGTTAACGCCAGATACGCAGTATTTT
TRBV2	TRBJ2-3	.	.	CASRARGLGTDTQYF	TGTGCCAGCAGGGCCCGGGGGTTGGGCACAGATACGCAGTATTTT
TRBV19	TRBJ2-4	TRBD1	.	CASSRTGQGNIQYF	TGTGCCAGTAGTCGGACAGGTCAAGGAAACATTCAGTACTTC
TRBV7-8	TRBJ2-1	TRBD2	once	CASSFSGSYNEQFF	TGTGCCAGCAGCTTTAGCGGGAGTTACAATGAGCAGTTCTTC
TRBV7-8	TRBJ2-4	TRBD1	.	CASSPRRDRGRLAKNIQYF	TGTGCCAGCAGCCCGCGCCGGGACAGGGGACGTCTGGCCAAAAACATTCAGTACTTC
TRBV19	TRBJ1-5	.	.	CASSILGRGMVQPQHF	TGTGCCAGTAGTATTTTGGGCAGGGGTATGGTTCAGCCCCAGCATTTT
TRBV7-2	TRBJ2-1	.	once	CASSSRGGRGSYNEQFF	TGTGCCAGCAGCTCCAGAGGCGGGCGGGGATCCTACAATGAGCAGTTCTTC
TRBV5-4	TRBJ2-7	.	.	CASSFSGEISYEQYF	TGTGCCAGCAGCTTTTCGGGGGAAATTTCCTACGAGCAGTACTTC
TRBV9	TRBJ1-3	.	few	CASSALTGNTIYF	TGTGCCAGCAGCGCCCTAACTGGAAACACCATATATTTT
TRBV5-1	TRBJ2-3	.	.	CASSPFSGSGTDTQYF	TGCGCCAGCAGCCCCTTTAGCGGTTCAGGGACAGATACGCAGTATTTT
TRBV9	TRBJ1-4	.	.	CASSTRDTGELFF	TGTGCCAGCAGCACACGGGACACCGGAGAACTGTTTTTT
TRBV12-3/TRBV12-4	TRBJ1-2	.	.	CASSFMTANGYTF	TGTGCCAGCAGTTTTATGACAGCTAATGGCTACACCTTC
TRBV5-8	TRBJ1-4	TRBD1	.	CASSFGQGGNEKLFF	TGTGCCAGCAGCTTCGGACAGGGAGGAAATGAAAAACTGTTTTTT
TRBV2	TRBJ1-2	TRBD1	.	CASTLTGTVNYGYTF	TGTGCCAGCACCTTGACCGGGACAGTGAACTATGGCTACACCTTC
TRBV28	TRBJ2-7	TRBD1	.	CASRDRVDEQYF	TGTGCCAGCAGGGACAGGGTAGACGAGCAGTACTTC